The clone carrying this TCR beta chain was seen a handful of times. This specimen belongs to a study of T-cell memory formation after mild COVID-19. The TCR alpha and TCR beta cDNA libraries, bearing sample barcodes and UMIs, were generated by 5'RACE using constant-segment primers. Via MiXCR, TCRdb re-called the 5' RACE reads, giving one row per CDR3 protein. The table lists about 190,000 distinct CDR3 sequences, around 30% of them singletons. The CDR3 has 15 residues. Germline V gene sequence: CDR1 LGHDT, CDR2 YNNKEL (reference sequence). V shed 4 bases and J shed 4 bases, with 14 bases lying between them.

This chain uses TRBV3-1 with TRBJ2-1, with D possibly being TRBD1 (6 bases). The sequencing sample was made of PBMCs or a T cell subset sorted from them (not recorded which). The TCR comes from an adult woman who had mild COVID-19 (a few samples of this study predate the infection). Cell type and time point are not known. The CDR3 sequence: CASSPDPRGYNEQFF. In DNA form, the CDR3 reads TGTGCCAGCAGCCCCGACCCGAGGGGGTACAATGAGCAGTTCTTC.